These 27 T cell receptor beta chains were sequenced from one sample in a study. Each CDR3 protein gets one entry after TCRdb re-called the RT-PCR reads with MiXCR. This sample has about 680,000 distinct CDR3 sequences, with approximately 15% found just once. Sequencing was performed on memory CD4+ T cells from blood. All receptors come from a female donor in good health, serving as a healthy control.

V gene TRBV5-1 combines with J gene TRBJ2-3; the match to TRBD2 covers 11 bases. Trimming at V came to 4 bases and at J to 2 bases, leaving 6 bases not matched to a gene. There are 16 residues in the CDR3. Germline loops: CDR1 SGHRS, CDR2 YFSETQ. CDR3 region: CASSGIAGGYTDTQYF. CDR3 nucleotide sequence: TGCGCCAGCAGCGGGATAGCGGGAGGGTACACAGATACGCAGTATTTT.

This chain links TRBV10-3 with TRBJ2-1; 13 bases line up with TRBD2. Germline V lookup: CDR1 ENHRY, CDR2 SYGVKD. The CDR3 spans 16 residues. The V segment lost 4 bases and the J segment 2 bases; nucleotides outside the gene matches: 2. The CDR3 DNA reads as TGTGCCATCAGTGGGACTAGCGGGGGCCCCTACAATGAGCAGTTCTTC. Its protein product is CAISGTSGGPYNEQFF.

This clonotype was recorded many times. The CDR3: CASSPGLVSGNTIYF. The CDR3 region has the DNA TGTGCCTCCAGCCCAGGCCTCGTCTCTGGAAACACCATATATTTT. This chain joins TRBV6-5 and TRBJ1-3; no clear D gene. The CDR3 length is 15 residues. The germline V gene has CDR1 MNHEY and CDR2 SVGAGI. Deletions cut 11 bases from V and 0 bases from J, with 17 bases between.

This clonotype was seen a handful of times. This chain uses TRBV20-1 with TRBJ1-2, with a weak D call TRBD1 (5 bases). Germline assignment: CDR1 DFQATT and CDR2 SNEGSKA (reference sequence). The CDR3 is 15 residues long. The V and J ends lost 0 bases and 5 bases respectively, with 16 bases between them. The CDR3 DNA follows: TGCAGTGCTAGAGATGGGAGGGGAGCGCAGTATGGCTACACCTTC. Its translation is CSARDGRGAQYGYTF.

This clonotype has just a few counts. The chain combines TRBV7-2 with TRBJ1-4; the D is unclear. The V end lost 1 base, the J end lost 11 bases, and 8 bases lay between the germline ends. Germline V gives CDR1 SGHTA, CDR2 FQGNSA. The CDR3 loop spans 12 amino acids. The CDR3 DNA reads as TGTGCCAGCAGCTTAGATTTAGGGAAACTGTTTTTT. It translates to CASSLDLGKLFF.

The genes are TRBV28 and TRBJ1-4; 9 positions match TRBD1. The germline gives CDR1 MDHEN, CDR2 SYDVKM. Trimming at V came to 6 bases and at J to 8 bases, leaving 10 bases not matched to a gene. The CDR3 length is 15 residues. For the CDR3, the DNA is TGTGCCAGCAGATTCACCGGGACAGGGTGGGAAAAACTGTTTTTT. It translates to CASRFTGTGWEKLFF.

The V call is TRBV30, the J call TRBJ1-3; possibly TRBD1 for D (5 bases). The germline V gene has CDR1 GTSNPN and CDR2 SVGIG (reference sequence). The CDR3 sequence is 15 residues long. Between the trimmed V and J ends, which lost 4 bases and 0 bases, there was a span of 13 bases. The CDR3 sequence: CAWMRGTDSGNTIYF. CDR3 DNA sequence: TGTGCCTGGATGCGGGGCACCGACTCTGGAAACACCATATATTTT.

The CDR3 loop is CASSGDRVRHSPLHF. For the CDR3, the DNA is TGTGCCAGCAGCGGAGACAGGGTGAGGCATTCACCCCTCCACTTT. This chain links TRBV9 with TRBJ1-6; 7 bases are a match to TRBD1. The V and J ends lost 3 bases and 8 bases, in that order; junction bases with no gene match: 8. Germline CDR1 and CDR2: SGDLS and YYNGEE. CDR3 length equals 15 residues.

This clonotype was picked up a small number of times. V is TRBV15 and J is TRBJ1-1; 7 bases align to TRBD1. The CDR3 loop spans 16 amino acids. Germline loops: CDR1 LNHNV, CDR2 YYDKDF (reference sequence). The V gene end was trimmed by 0 bases and the J gene end by 7 bases; junction bases not matched to a gene: 11. CDR3 loop: CATSREVAGQGGEAFF. The CDR3 nucleotides read TGTGCCACCAGCAGAGAAGTTGCTGGGCAGGGGGGTGAAGCTTTCTTT.

The chain couples TRBV4-3 to TRBJ2-1, with D perhaps TRBD1 or TRBD2 (6 bases each). The CDR3 runs to 17 residues. The germline gives CDR1 LGHNA, CDR2 YSLEER. V was shortened by 4 bases and J by 0 bases, with 16 bases between the two germline ends. CDR3 in amino acids: CASSRKGGISSYNEQFF. Here the CDR3 DNA reads TGCGCCAGCAGCCGAAAGGGGGGAATCAGCTCCTACAATGAGCAGTTCTTC.

At least ten counts were recorded for this clonotype. The chain uses TRBV6-5 and TRBJ1-3, with D perhaps TRBD1 (5 bases). The CDR3 runs 14 residues. Between the trimmed V and J ends, which lost 6 bases and 4 bases, there was a span of 13 bases. Looked up from germline, CDR1 is MNHEY and CDR2 is SVGAGI. CDR3 in DNA: TGTGCCAGCAGAAGGTCCAGGGAAGGAAACACCATATATTTT. It is translated as CASRRSREGNTIYF.

CDR3: CASSSPGSGRRLEQYF. CDR3 bases: TGTGCCAGCAGTTCCCCGGGGAGCGGGAGGCGGCTCGAGCAGTACTTC. The chain uses TRBV28 and TRBJ2-7; 9 positions agree with TRBD2. V lost 4 bases, J lost 6 bases, and 13 bases stayed unmatched. CDR1 and CDR2 from the germline V gene are MDHEN and SYDVKM. The CDR3 spans 16 residues.

This clonotype turned up a few times. The chain carries TRBV4-3 and TRBJ2-1; 7 nucleotides align to TRBD2. This CDR3 is built from 19 residues. In germline, CDR1 is LGHNA, CDR2 YSLEER. The J segment lost 2 bases and the V segment lost 1 base, leaving 14 bases of the junction unmatched. The CDR3: CASSQALLVAGATYNEQFF. The CDR3 DNA is TGCGCCAGCAGCCAAGCTCTCCTAGTCGCGGGAGCAACCTACAATGAGCAGTTCTTC.

The chain couples TRBV7-2 to TRBJ2-3; 8 nucleotides line up with TRBD2. The CDR3 totals 15 residues. V trimming: 3 bases; J trimming: 1 base; junction bases outside the gene matches: 3. Looked up from germline, CDR1 is SGHTA and CDR2 is FQGNSA. In DNA form, the CDR3 reads TGTGCCAGCAGCTTTCCGACTAGCGGCACAGATACGCAGTATTTT. It translates to CASSFPTSGTDTQYF.

This clonotype occurred many times. This chain connects TRBV29-1 to TRBJ1-5; D remains unclear. The CDR3 totals 12 residues. Trimming removed 6 bases at V and 1 base at J, with 7 bases between. From germline, CDR1 is SQVTM and CDR2 ANQGSEA. This CDR3 reads CSVRRSNQPQHF. CDR3 in DNA: TGCAGCGTCCGACGGAGCAATCAGCCCCAGCATTTT.

This clonotype was detected only a few times. CDR3 DNA sequence: TGTGCCAGCAGCGTAGCGGGGGGGGCTGCCTACGAGCAGTACTTC. It yields the protein CASSVAGGAAYEQYF. The chain uses TRBV9 and TRBJ2-7, with TRBD2 identical over 8 bases. V trimming: 0 bases; J trimming: 2 bases; junction bases outside the gene matches: 4. CDR3 length equals 15 residues. CDR1 is SGDLS and CDR2 is YYNGEE in the germline V gene.

This clonotype was counted only a few times. CDR3 nucleotide sequence: TGTGCCAGCAGCCAGGTGATTTCGACAGATACGCAGTATTTT. Protein: CASSQVISTDTQYF. The chain has TRBV11-2 and TRBJ2-3; D is unclear. V was pared by 5 bases and J by 3 bases, with 12 bases between. Germline CDR1 and CDR2: SGHAT and FQNNGV. The CDR3 covers 14 residues.

This clonotype was counted between two and nine times. The gene calls are TRBV4-3 and TRBJ1-1; D is perhaps TRBD1 (6 bases). This CDR3 has 14 residues. Germline V gene data show CDR1 as LGHNA and CDR2 as YSLEER. V gave up 7 bases and J gave up 1 base, with 13 bases separating them. The CDR3 bases are TGCGCCAGCAAACGGGAGGGGGGGAACACTGAAGCTTTCTTT. This codes for CASKREGGNTEAFF.

V is TRBV5-1 and J is TRBJ2-5; 7 bases align to TRBD1. The CDR3 contains 16 residues. CDR1 and CDR2 from the germline V gene are SGHRS and YFSETQ. After removal of 7 bases from V and 5 bases from J, the junction contained 17 bases not matched to a gene. The CDR3 loop reads CASVSQGRQQGETQYF. The CDR3 bases are TGCGCCAGCGTGAGCCAGGGAAGACAACAGGGGGAGACCCAGTACTTC.

This clonotype showed up just a few times. The V and J genes are TRBV7-8 and TRBJ1-3; D uncertain. There are 14 residues in the CDR3. V was shortened by 5 bases and J by 4 bases, with 12 bases between the two germline ends. Per the germline V gene, CDR1 is SGHVS and CDR2 is FQNEAQ. The CDR3 sequence is CASSTRSDGNTIYF. Here the CDR3 DNA reads TGTGCCAGCAGCACTAGATCGGACGGAAACACCATATATTTT.

This clonotype was observed once. The chain recombines TRBV27 with TRBJ1-2, with D hard to call. CDR1 is MNHEY and CDR2 is SMNVEV in the germline V gene (reference sequence). Trimming removed 10 bases from V and 2 bases from J, with 14 bases in between. The CDR3 contains 13 residues. The chain's CDR3 is CATREVGNYGYTF. The DNA of the CDR3 is TGTGCCACTAGGGAGGTGGGAAACTATGGCTACACCTTC.

V usage is TRBV19 and J usage is TRBJ2-5, with 8 bases matching TRBD2. V lost 4 bases and J lost 1; bases outside the gene matches: 8. Germline CDR1 is LNHDA and CDR2 is SQIVND (reference sequence). This CDR3 region has 16 residues. The CDR3 DNA sequence: TGTGCCAGTAGTAAGCGTAGCGGGACTTTCCAAGAGACCCAGTACTTC. This sequence encodes CASSKRSGTFQETQYF.

There are many counts of this clonotype. The rearrangement links TRBV28 to TRBJ1-4; no firm D call. Per the germline V gene, CDR1 is MDHEN and CDR2 is SYDVKM. Between the trimmed V and J ends, which lost 5 bases and 5 bases, there was a span of 9 bases. The CDR3 is 13 amino acids. The CDR3 protein is CASSPDGNEKLFF. The CDR3 nucleotides read TGTGCCAGCAGTCCCGACGGAAATGAAAAACTGTTTTTT.

This clonotype was found a few times. The chain has TRBV19 and TRBJ2-2, with 7 positions matching TRBD2. The CDR3 runs 14 residues. Trimming removed 8 bases from V and 6 bases from J; junction bases left unmatched: 9. Germline lookup yields CDR1 LNHDA and CDR2 SQIVND (reference sequence). CDR3 protein: CASAGVHSSGELFF. DNA for the CDR3: TGTGCCAGTGCGGGAGTCCATTCGTCCGGGGAGCTGTTTTTT.

There are a few counts of this clonotype. The chain has TRBV27 and TRBJ1-1; perhaps TRBD1 as D (5 bases). Trimming removed 7 bases from V and 5 bases from J, with 8 bases in between. Germline CDR1 reads MNHEY; CDR2 reads SMNVEV (reference sequence). The CDR3 extends over 11 amino acids. This chain's CDR3 is CASKTVTEAFF. CDR3 nucleotides: TGTGCCAGCAAGACAGTGACTGAAGCTTTCTTT.

This chain links TRBV11-2 with TRBJ1-2, with D perhaps matching TRBD1 (6 bases). CDR1 is SGHAT, CDR2 FQNNGV, per germline. Trimming stripped 0 bases from V and 8 bases from J, with 13 bases between. The CDR3 spans 14 residues. The CDR3 DNA follows: TGTGCCAGCAGCTTAGAGCCAGGGGTGGAGGGCTACACCTTC. It translates to CASSLEPGVEGYTF.

This clonotype was recorded a few times. The gene calls are TRBV20-1 and TRBJ2-5, with TRBD2 matching over 14 bases. In germline, CDR1 is DFQATT, CDR2 SNEGSKA (reference sequence). J lost 5 bases, V lost 6 bases, and 5 bases had no gene match. The CDR3 runs 14 residues. CDR3 protein: CSAVGLAGDETQYF. The CDR3 DNA reads as TGCAGTGCCGTGGGACTAGCGGGGGATGAGACCCAGTACTTC.